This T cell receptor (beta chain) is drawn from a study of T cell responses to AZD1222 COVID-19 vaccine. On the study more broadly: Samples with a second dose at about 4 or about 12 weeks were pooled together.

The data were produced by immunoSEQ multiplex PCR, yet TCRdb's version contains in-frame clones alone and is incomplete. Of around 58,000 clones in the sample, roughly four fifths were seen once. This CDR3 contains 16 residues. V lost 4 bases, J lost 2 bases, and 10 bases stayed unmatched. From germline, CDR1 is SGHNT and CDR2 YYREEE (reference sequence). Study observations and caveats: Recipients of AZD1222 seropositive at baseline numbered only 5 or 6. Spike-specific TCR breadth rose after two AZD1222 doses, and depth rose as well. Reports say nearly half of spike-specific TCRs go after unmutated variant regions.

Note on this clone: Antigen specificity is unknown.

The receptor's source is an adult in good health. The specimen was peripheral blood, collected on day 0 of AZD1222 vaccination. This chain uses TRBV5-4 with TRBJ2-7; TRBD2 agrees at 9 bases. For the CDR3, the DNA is TGTGCCAGCAGCGGGTTAGCGGGAGCCAAAACCTACGAGCAGTACTTC. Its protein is CASSGLAGAKTYEQYF.